The 21 T cell receptor beta chains below were found in one sample sequenced in a study of T cell responses to AZD1222 COVID-19 vaccine. Profiling relied on immunoSEQ multiplex PCR, and the TCRdb table lists in-frame clones only, not all of them. This sample carries 95,000 to 150,000 clones, about 85% of them seen once, and the ten largest clones take 5.5% to 8%. The specimen was peripheral blood, collected on day 0 of AZD1222 vaccination. The receptor set was obtained from an adult in good health.

V and J are TRBV7-8 and TRBJ1-5, with 8 bases identical to TRBD1. V lost 3 bases and J lost 2; bases outside the gene matches: 3. CDR1 SGHVS and CDR2 FQNEAQ come from the germline V gene. This CDR3 contains 15 residues. As DNA, the CDR3 is TGTGCCAGCAGCTTGGACAGGGTGGGCAATCAGCCCCAGCATTTT. Protein product: CASSLDRVGNQPQHF.

This clone has only a few counts. V usage is TRBV9 and J usage is TRBJ1-6; D gene unclear. Germline loops: CDR1 SGDLS, CDR2 YYNGEE. V was cut by 4 bases and J by 8 bases, with 19 bases left in between. This CDR3 spans 16 amino acids. The DNA of the CDR3 is TGTGCCAGCAGCTCCACGGCAACTCCGACCCATTCACCCCTCCACTTT. Translation gives CASSSTATPTHSPLHF.

J is TRBJ1-1 and V is TRBV7-2; D not resolved. Germline V gene sequence: CDR1 SGHTA, CDR2 FQGNSA. The V and J ends lost 1 base and 5 bases respectively, with 17 bases between them. This CDR3 contains 16 residues. CDR3 bases: TGTGCCAGCAGCTTAGACGGAGACTACGGGGAGACTGAAGCTTTCTTT. Translated, it gives CASSLDGDYGETEAFF.

The chain couples TRBV5-6 to TRBJ2-7; tentative D call: TRBD2 (6 bases). V lost 3 bases and J lost 7, with 14 bases in between. Germline V lookup: CDR1 SGHDT, CDR2 YYEEEE. The CDR3 contains 13 residues. The CDR3 region is CASSSSFGGEQYF. CDR3 DNA sequence: TGTGCCAGCAGCTCATCCTTCGGGGGAGAGCAGTACTTC.

The V and J genes are TRBV20-1 and TRBJ1-4; unclear D gene. The CDR3 has 11 residues. The germline CDR1 and CDR2 sequences are DFQATT and SNEGSKA (reference sequence). DNA for the CDR3: TGCAGCCCTCTCGGTAATGAAAAACTGTTTTTT. Translation gives CSPLGNEKLFF.

V usage is TRBV11-2 and J usage is TRBJ1-5; D not resolved. V lost 3 bases and J lost 7, with 1 base in between. Germline V gives CDR1 SGHAT, CDR2 FQNNGV. This CDR3 region has 10 residues. DNA for the CDR3: TGTGCCAGCAGCTTGCAGCCCCAGCATTTT. The encoded protein is CASSLQPQHF. Based on the CDR3 plus reference TRBV11-2 and TRBJ1-5, the full variable domain is EAGVAQSPRYKIIEKRQSVAFWCNPISGHATLYWYQQILGQGPKLLIQFQNNGVVDDSQLPKDRFSAERLKGVDSTLKIQPAKLEDSAVYLCASSLQPQHFGDGTRLSIL.

J is TRBJ2-2 and V is TRBV19, with a tentative D call TRBD1 (6 bases). Germline CDR1 and CDR2: LNHDA and SQIVND (reference sequence). The CDR3 is 15 amino acids. V was shortened by 10 bases and J by 0 bases, with 15 bases between the two germline ends. DNA for the CDR3: TGTGCCACCTGGATGGGGGCCGCGAACACCGGGGAGCTGTTTTTT. It codes for CATWMGAANTGELFF.

The chain uses TRBV2 and TRBJ1-2; no definite D call. This CDR3 contains 12 residues. V dropped 3 bases and J dropped 8 bases, with 10 bases sitting between them. In germline, CDR1 is SNHLY, CDR2 FYNNEI. This chain's CDR3 is CASSDSAWGYTF. The CDR3 region has the DNA TGTGCCAGCAGTGATAGTGCTTGGGGCTACACCTTC.

This clone has a single count. The genes are TRBV7-9 and TRBJ1-2, with a weak D call TRBD1 (5 bases). Trimming pared 6 bases from V and 4 bases from J, leaving 18 bases between. The CDR3 length is 15 residues. CDR1 and CDR2 from the germline V gene are SEHNR and FQNEAQ (reference sequence). The CDR3 DNA is TGTGCCAGCAGTCCCCCGGGGCTTGGAACCTATGGCTACACCTTC. This translates into CASSPPGLGTYGYTF.

The chain carries TRBV5-1 and TRBJ2-3, with D unclear. The germline V gene has CDR1 SGHRS and CDR2 YFSETQ. There are 14 residues in the CDR3. Trimming cost V 5 bases and J 1 base, with 11 bases left between them. The CDR3 sequence: CASRLNPGTDTQYF. The CDR3 coding sequence is TGCGCCAGCAGATTGAACCCCGGCACAGATACGCAGTATTTT.

The J gene is TRBJ2-1, the V gene TRBV6-1, with 7 bases that match TRBD2. The CDR3 has 17 residues. Germline lookup yields CDR1 MNHNS and CDR2 SASEGT. After removal of 3 bases from V and 10 bases from J, the junction contained 18 bases not matched to a gene. The CDR3 spells CASSELPGTTGVKEQFF. CDR3 DNA: TGTGCCAGCAGTGAGCTCCCCGGGACTACCGGGGTCAAGGAGCAGTTCTTC.

V and J are TRBV28 and TRBJ1-4; TRBD1 is a possible D gene (6 bases). Between the trimmed V and J ends, which lost 5 bases and 8 bases, there was a span of 15 bases. The CDR3 is 14 residues long. The germline V gene encodes CDR1 MDHEN and CDR2 SYDVKM. The CDR3 is CASSTTGWREKLFF. The CDR3 DNA reads TGTGCCAGCAGTACTACAGGGTGGCGGGAAAAACTGTTTTTT.

The J gene is TRBJ2-1, the V gene TRBV24-1; possible D gene TRBD2, 5 bases. V dropped 7 bases and J dropped 9 bases, with 18 bases sitting between them. The CDR3 runs to 14 residues. Germline V gene lookup returns CDR1 KGHDR and CDR2 SFDVKD. The CDR3 reads CATRIPGSVGEQFF. The CDR3 DNA sequence: TGTGCCACCAGGATCCCGGGGTCAGTCGGTGAGCAGTTCTTC.

The rearrangement joins TRBV7-8 to TRBJ2-1; TRBD1 aligns across 12 bases. CDR3 length equals 18 residues. V shed 5 bases, J shed 8 bases, and the junction held 16 bases outside the gene matches. Germline assignment: CDR1 SGHVS and CDR2 FQNEAQ. The DNA for the CDR3 is TGTGCCAGCAGCCCCACCAGACCGGGACAGGGGGCATGGGATGAGCAGTTCTTC. It specifies CASSPTRPGQGAWDEQFF.

Points on this clone: Within the sample, other DNA sequences also encode this same CDR3. This chain connects TRBV29-1 to TRBJ1-5; no definite D call. V lost 4 bases and J lost 0, with 4 bases in between. In germline, CDR1 is SQVTM, CDR2 ANQGSEA. CDR3 length: 12 residues. The CDR3 loop reads CSVGGSNQPQHF. The CDR3 DNA reads as TGCAGCGTTGGGGGTAGCAATCAGCCCCAGCATTTT.

This clone was recorded only once. The rearrangement uses TRBV28 and TRBJ1-5, with a weak D call TRBD1 (6 bases). There are 16 residues in the CDR3. V was cut by 3 bases and J by 2 bases, with 14 bases left in between. The germline gives CDR1 MDHEN, CDR2 SYDVKM. CDR3 amino acids: CASSFPQGIRNQPQHF. The CDR3 DNA is TGTGCCAGCAGTTTCCCCCAGGGGATTCGCAATCAGCCCCAGCATTTT.

The chain links TRBV6-6 to TRBJ2-1; D call uncertain. This CDR3 spans 11 amino acids. V was pared by 7 bases and J by 5 bases, with 6 bases between. Germline values: CDR1 MNHNY, CDR2 SVGAGI (reference sequence). This chain's CDR3 is CASNDNNEQFF. The CDR3 region has the DNA TGTGCCAGCAACGACAACAATGAGCAGTTCTTC.

This chain joins TRBV10-3 and TRBJ1-1; unclear D gene. Germline values: CDR1 ENHRY, CDR2 SYGVKD. The CDR3 runs 14 residues. Trimming shortened V by 10 bases and J by 5 bases, and 20 bases separated the two germline ends. CDR3 in DNA: TGTGCCACCAAGGAAGGATACGTTTGGACTGAAGCTTTCTTT. Its protein is CATKEGYVWTEAFF.

The chain joins TRBV6-2 or TRBV6-3 to TRBJ2-7, with TRBD1 as a possible D gene (5 bases). The CDR3 runs to 14 residues. The germline V gene encodes CDR1 MNHEY and CDR2 SVGEGT. V lost 4 bases and J 3 bases, leaving 13 bases between the germline ends. This chain's CDR3 is CASSFQGMLYEQYF. The CDR3 DNA sequence: TGTGCCAGCAGTTTCCAGGGAATGCTCTACGAGCAGTACTTC.

This chain uses TRBV10-3 with TRBJ1-6; D gene unclear. CDR1 ENHRY and CDR2 SYGVKD come from the germline V gene. There are 13 residues in the CDR3. Trimming shortened V by 6 bases and J by 6 bases, and 9 bases separated the two germline ends. Here the CDR3 reads CAISFGSNSPLHF. The CDR3 bases are TGTGCCATCAGCTTCGGGAGTAATTCACCCCTCCACTTT.

The V and J genes are TRBV2 and TRBJ1-5; perhaps TRBD1 as D (6 bases). The CDR3 is 13 residues long. V was cut by 4 bases and J by 7 bases, with 11 bases left in between. Germline CDR1 is SNHLY and CDR2 is FYNNEI. The CDR3, as DNA: TGTGCCAGCAGTGTTGGGGGGCGGCAGCCCCAGCATTTT. Residues: CASSVGGRQPQHF.